This TCR beta chain appears in the sequencing data of a study of T cells after yellow fever vaccination (dated by TCRdb to the late 2010s). In the study overall: Libraries from fractions with low cell numbers were prepared with the SMART-Seq v4 Ultra Low Input RNA kit. To track T-cell clones before and after primary and booster YFV17D yellow fever vaccination, bulk TCR alpha and beta repertoires were sequenced longitudinally. Two healthy male donors, one aged 18 to 30 and one aged 30 to 40 years, were included in the cohort. Blood was drawn at multiple timepoints before and after primary and secondary immunization, with bulk PBMC replicates and cell subsets isolated.

TCR cDNA was synthesized by 5'RACE template switching, through which a universal primer site and unique molecular identifiers were introduced. Priming for cDNA synthesis came from both the TCR alpha and TCR beta constant segments. Library amplification used two PCR steps, and the second PCR step added sample barcodes and sequencing adapters. Sequencing of the libraries was done on either Illumina HiSeq 2500 (2x100 bp) or NovaSeq (2x150 bp). In the source study's methods: MIGEC handled demultiplexing of reads and collapsing into UMI consensus sequences, while MiXCR performed V(D)J alignment. Vaccine-responding clonotypes were defined with edgeR using replicate PBMC samples, requiring FDR below 0.01 and a log2 fold change above 5 up to day 15. CD4 or CD8 identity was assigned to each bulk clonotype according to whether the clonotype was present at higher abundance in the sequenced CD4 repertoire or the sequenced CD8 repertoire. TCRdb trimmed the raw reads at Q25, called clones with MiXCR and kept productive beta chains. Every distinct CDR3 protein forms one entry, paired with its most common genes and DNA. The V and J calls were determined by TCRdb, not by the authors. The sample yields hundreds of thousands of distinct CDR3 sequences; 9% to 15% were counted once. 14% to 15% of the sample is held by the ten biggest clonotypes.

The germline V gene sets CDR1 to ENHRY and CDR2 to SYGVKD. Deletion took 10 bases off V and 7 bases off J, with a span of 8 bases between the germline ends. The CDR3 contains 10 residues, cysteine and phenylalanine counted. Only CDR3 DNA is held: 30 bases, read in frame from base 1. The treatment or condition label here, explained by the study, means: live attenuated yellow fever vaccine strain. At each blood-draw timepoint, two biological replicates of bulk PBMCs were obtained. PBMCs were isolated from peripheral blood using a standard Ficoll-Paque protocol. TriZol was used to extract RNA from bulk PBMCs, from CD4 and CD8 fractions, and from dextramer-positive and dextramer-negative fractions. The table lists this clonotype with a few counts. The antigen it binds to is not known. Base-call qualities are not available, and no considerably larger clone is one nucleotide away. Here is what the overall study found, with its caveats: A small fraction of clonotypes appeared in both the CD4 and CD8 compartments, likely as a result of convergent recombination. The secondary T-cell response was found to be weaker but faster than the primary response, with a peak reached on day 5 rather than on day 15. Computational filtering was needed because FACS-sorted repertoires could contain abundant contaminating clonotypes from the bulk population. Most clones expanded after primary vaccination were re-detected after the booster (96% of CD4 and around nine tenths of CD8), suggesting broad memory maintenance. Because only a couple of donors were included in the study, the extent to which the findings can be generalized is limited.

The specimen comprised PBMCs, sampled on the day of the yellow fever booster vaccination. This TCR derives from a man aged 30 to 45 who received the YFV17D yellow fever vaccine. The chain was built from TRBV10-3 and TRBJ2-1, with the D gene not confidently named. The DNA sequence reads TGTGCCACCCGGACGAATGAGCAGTTCTTC. It is translated as CATRTNEQFF.